The 20 T cell receptor beta chains presented below share a single source sample, sequenced in a study of cytomegalovirus exposure and HLA in healthy donors. A multiplex PCR was run with 60 Vbeta primers and 13 Jbeta primers. Data came from immunoSEQ multiplex PCR; TCRdb stores just in-frame clones and leaves some out. The sample has around 91,000 clones, more than 55% seen once. The sequenced material came from PBMCs. Source of these receptors: a human donor in good health.

This clone was counted only a few times. CDR3 sequence (DNA): TGTGCCAGCAGCCCCACGGTTGGGGGGGGCTCATACGAGCAGTACTTC. It yields the protein CASSPTVGGGSYEQYF. The chain joins TRBV7-2 to TRBJ2-7; maybe TRBD2 (7 bases). V gave up 5 bases and J gave up 4 bases, with 21 bases separating them. The CDR3 sequence is 16 residues long. Germline CDR1 SGHTA, CDR2 FQGNSA.

This clone turned up a few times. This rearrangement joins TRBV5-6 to TRBJ1-2; no reliable D call. V gave up 4 bases and J gave up 2 bases, with 15 bases separating them. Germline values: CDR1 SGHDT, CDR2 YYEEEE. The CDR3 totals 15 residues. CDR3 coding DNA: TGTGCCAGCAGCCTTGGAAACCGAGGGAACTATGGCTACACCTTC. This gives the protein CASSLGNRGNYGYTF.

This clone was seen a handful of times. The chain combines TRBV10-3 with TRBJ2-3, with no clear D. The CDR3 extends over 11 amino acids. V was cut by 8 bases and J by 10 bases, with 13 bases left in between. Germline V CDR1 and CDR2: ENHRY, SYGVKD. The CDR3 loop reads CAIGEPVPQYF. The DNA of the CDR3 is TGTGCCATCGGAGAGCCCGTGCCGCAGTATTTT.

J is TRBJ1-5 and V is TRBV12-5; 11 bases map to TRBD1. The germline gives CDR1 LGHNT, CDR2 FRNRAP. CDR3 size: 13 residues. J was trimmed by 7 bases and V by 4 bases; bases with no gene match: 0. The CDR3 DNA reads TGTGCTAGTGGTTGGGACAGGGGGCAGCCCCAGCATTTT. Encoded protein: CASGWDRGQPQHF.

The DNA of the CDR3 is TGTGCCAGCAGCCGGGGAGAGGAGACCCAGTACTTC. Encoded protein: CASSRGEETQYF. The chain joins TRBV14 to TRBJ2-5, with D maybe TRBD2 (5 bases). CDR1 SGHDN and CDR2 FVKESK come from the germline V gene. The germline V and J ends were trimmed by 4 bases and 5 bases, with 8 bases remaining between them. This CDR3 has 12 residues.

This chain joins TRBV4-1 and TRBJ2-3, with a tentative D call TRBD2 (5 bases). V gave up 0 bases and J gave up 4 bases, with 8 bases separating them. Germline assignment: CDR1 MGHRA and CDR2 YSYEKL. This CDR3 comprises 14 residues. DNA for the CDR3: TGCGCCAGCAGCCAAGAGGGGAGAGCAGATACGCAGTATTTT. Translated, it gives CASSQEGRADTQYF.

The V and J genes are TRBV5-6 and TRBJ2-7; 9 bases are shared with TRBD2. V lost 4 bases to trimming and J lost 2 bases; unmatched junction nucleotides: 13. CDR1 and CDR2 (germline): SGHDT, YYEEEE. The CDR3 has 17 amino acids. CDR3 protein: CASSRYTIAGVTYEQYF. The CDR3 coding sequence is TGTGCCAGCAGCCGATACACAATAGCGGGGGTAACCTACGAGCAGTACTTC.

The chain recombines TRBV19 with TRBJ1-6; D is perhaps TRBD1 (5 bases). The CDR3 spans 15 residues. The germline V gene has CDR1 LNHDA and CDR2 SQIVND (reference sequence). V was clipped by 4 bases and J by 1 base, with 8 bases between them. The CDR3 is CASSRGGSYNSPLHF. The CDR3 nucleotides are TGTGCCAGTAGTAGGGGGGGGTCCTATAATTCACCCCTCCACTTT. The whole variable domain, filled in from reference TRBV19 and TRBJ1-6, reads DGGITQSPKYLFRKEGQNVTLSCEQNLNHDAMYWYRQDPGQGLRLIYYSQIVNDFQKGDIAEGYSVSREKKESFPLTVTSAQKNPTAFYLCASSRGGSYNSPLHFGNGTRLTVT.

This clone was counted only a few times. V usage is TRBV4-3 and J usage is TRBJ1-2; 8 bases are a match to TRBD1. CDR3 length: 13 residues. J gave up 4 bases and V 6 bases, and 4 bases lay outside the gene matches. Per germline, CDR1 LGHNA and CDR2 YSLEER. The CDR3 nucleotides read TGCGCCAGCAGTCCAGGGGGCCCCTATGGCTACACCTTC. Its translation: CASSPGGPYGYTF.

The chain recombines TRBV7-9 with TRBJ2-3, with TRBD2 identical over 8 bases. Trimming at V came to 4 bases and at J to 1 base, leaving 10 bases not matched to a gene. The CDR3 has 17 residues. The germline gives CDR1 SEHNR, CDR2 FQNEAQ (reference sequence). The CDR3 nucleotides read TGTGCCAGCAGCTATGTTACGGGGGGGCGCGGCACAGATACGCAGTATTTT. Its protein is CASSYVTGGRGTDTQYF. Full variable domain (remainder filled in from reference TRBV7-9 and TRBJ2-3): DTGVSQNPRHKITKRGQNVTFRCDPISEHNRLYWYRQTLGQGPEFLTYFQNEAQLEKSRLLSDRFSAERPKGSFSTLEIQRTEQGDSAMYLCASSYVTGGRGTDTQYFGPGTRLTVL.

The chain's CDR3 is CATSPSRGRDTQYF. The CDR3, as DNA: TGTGCCACCAGTCCGAGCAGGGGGCGCGATACGCAGTATTTT. The rearrangement links TRBV15 to TRBJ2-3, with 8 nucleotides matching TRBD1. The CDR3 totals 14 residues. The trim removed 6 bases at V and 6 bases at J, leaving 8 bases unmatched. Germline values: CDR1 LNHNV, CDR2 YYDKDF (reference sequence).

The J gene is TRBJ2-5, the V gene TRBV19; D is perhaps TRBD1 (6 bases). TRBJ2-7 matches the DNA end more closely, so the J call is doubtful. Per germline, CDR1 LNHDA and CDR2 SQIVND (reference sequence). This CDR3 is built from 13 residues. CDR3: CASRKTGSYEQYF. Written as DNA, the CDR3 is TGTGCCAGCCGAAAAACAGGGTCCTACGAGCAGTACTTC.

This clone has a single count. The chain carries TRBV6-5 and TRBJ1-6; D perhaps matches TRBD1 (5 bases). Germline CDR1 and CDR2: MNHEY and SVGAGI. The ends were cut back, 5 bases at V and 11 bases at J, with 16 bases in the middle. This CDR3 has 14 residues. The CDR3 coding sequence is TGTGCCAGCAGTCCTGCAGGGCGCGCCGCACCCCTCCACTTT. Its translation is CASSPAGRAAPLHF.

This rearrangement joins TRBV7-9 to TRBJ1-1, with TRBD1 identical over 12 bases. CDR1 SEHNR and CDR2 FQNEAQ come from the germline V gene (reference sequence). CDR3 length equals 15 residues. V shed 3 bases and J 4 bases; nucleotides not matched to a gene: 3. CDR3 loop: CASSFGDRGLTEAFF. The CDR3 DNA sequence: TGTGCCAGCAGCTTTGGGGACAGGGGGCTCACTGAAGCTTTCTTT.

The gene calls are TRBV18 and TRBJ1-5; 9 nucleotides line up with TRBD1. With V trimmed by 3 bases and J by 7 bases, 10 bases remained unmatched. This CDR3 comprises 16 residues. In germline, CDR1 is KGHSH, CDR2 LQKENI. The CDR3 DNA reads TGTGCCAGCTCACCGCAACAGGGGGCGGCGGAACAGCCCCAGCATTTT. This gives the protein CASSPQQGAAEQPQHF.

This clone was observed a few times. The CDR3 DNA reads as TGTGCCAGCAGCCCACGGGGGTATGGAAACACCATATATTTT. As protein: CASSPRGYGNTIYF. This chain uses TRBV7-8 with TRBJ1-3; D is possibly TRBD1 (5 bases). CDR3 size: 14 residues. The germline gives CDR1 SGHVS, CDR2 FQNEAQ. V shed 5 bases and J shed 3 bases, with 11 bases lying between them.

A few counts support this clone. The rearrangement uses TRBV4-3 and TRBJ2-3, with D possibly TRBD2 on 6 matching bases. V lost 6 bases and J 1 base, leaving 14 bases between the germline ends. CDR1 and CDR2 (germline): LGHNA, YSLEER. The CDR3 has 15 amino acids. This CDR3 reads CASSNPPSGTDTQYF. The CDR3 nucleotides read TGCGCCAGCAGTAACCCCCCTAGCGGCACAGATACGCAGTATTTT.

The chain uses TRBV30 and TRBJ1-1; TRBD1 agrees at 8 bases. The CDR3 is 13 residues long. Trimming removed 3 bases from V and 3 bases from J; junction bases left unmatched: 3. Germline CDR1 GTSNPN, CDR2 SVGIG (reference sequence). The CDR3 reads CAWSLQGDTEAFF. CDR3 sequence (DNA): TGTGCCTGGAGCTTACAGGGGGACACTGAAGCTTTCTTT.

The CDR3 bases are TGTGCCATCAGTGCGCAGTACCAAGAGACCCAGTACTTC. Translation: CAISAQYQETQYF. This chain connects TRBV10-3 to TRBJ2-5; D gene unclear. Germline lookup yields CDR1 ENHRY and CDR2 SYGVKD. This CDR3 spans 13 amino acids. The V end lost 4 bases, the J end lost 0 bases, and 6 bases lay between the germline ends.

V usage is TRBV4-2 and J usage is TRBJ1-1; the match to TRBD1 covers 7 bases. Germline V CDR1 and CDR2: LGHNA, YNFKEQ. With 0 bases clipped from V and 4 bases from J, the junction kept 11 bases outside the gene matches. The CDR3 spans 17 residues. The CDR3 nucleotides read TGTGCCAGCAGCCAAGATGGGCAGGGGGAAGGGGCCACTGAAGCTTTCTTT. Encoded protein: CASSQDGQGEGATEAFF.